Described below is a single T cell receptor (beta chain) sequence and its context. Its antigen is still unknown. The record originates from a study of T cell repertoires in cytomegalovirus infection. Study-wide points: CMV carriers having the relevant HLA were flagged by cumulative public TCR beta family frequency.

TCRdb fed the reads into MiXCR, producing one record per CDR3 protein. The table shows roughly 500,000 distinct CDR3 sequences, with 30% to 35% occurring only once. This TCR came from a human donor in good health (CMV status not recorded). Some clones in this sample may be carry-over from other donors' samples. The sequencing here drew on cultured PBMCs, taken from culture after CMV antigen stimulation.

The DNA for the CDR3 is TGTGCCAGCAGTGAGGGGTATGGCTACACCTTC. Translated, it gives CASSEGYGYTF. The chain has TRBV27 and TRBJ1-2, with TRBD1 as a possible D gene (5 bases). Germline V gene data show CDR1 as MNHEY and CDR2 as SMNVEV (reference sequence). V lost 5 bases and J 5 bases, leaving 6 bases between the germline ends. This CDR3 has 11 residues.